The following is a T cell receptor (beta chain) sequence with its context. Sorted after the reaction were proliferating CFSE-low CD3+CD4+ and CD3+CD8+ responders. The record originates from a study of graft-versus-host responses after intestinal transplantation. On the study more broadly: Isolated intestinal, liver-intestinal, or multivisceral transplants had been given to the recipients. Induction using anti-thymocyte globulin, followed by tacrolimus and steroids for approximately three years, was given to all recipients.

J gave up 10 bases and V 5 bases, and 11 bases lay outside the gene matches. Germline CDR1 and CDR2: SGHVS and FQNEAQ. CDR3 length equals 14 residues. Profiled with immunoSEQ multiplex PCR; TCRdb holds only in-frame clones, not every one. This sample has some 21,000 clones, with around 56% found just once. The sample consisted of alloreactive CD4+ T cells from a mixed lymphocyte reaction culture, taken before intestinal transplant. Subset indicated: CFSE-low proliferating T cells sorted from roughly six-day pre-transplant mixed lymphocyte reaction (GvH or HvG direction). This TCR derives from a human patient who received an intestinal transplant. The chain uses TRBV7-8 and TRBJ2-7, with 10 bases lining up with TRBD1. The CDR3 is CASSVNRDRGVQYF. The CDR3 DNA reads TGTGCCAGCAGCGTAAACCGGGACAGGGGTGTTCAGTACTTC.